This T cell receptor (beta chain) was captured by sequencing in a study of T-cell memory formation after mild COVID-19. This clonotype was detected a few times. What it binds is unknown. A single record per CDR3 protein comes from TCRdb applying MiXCR to the 5' RACE reads. The sample holds some 40,000 distinct CDR3 sequences, less than 8% seen once. Findings of the study overall: Contracting CD4+ clones lay largely in CM and EM, with CD8+ ones residing in EMRA. Pre-infection memory showed some responding clones, and this suggested that cross-reactive memory joined.

The receptor was isolated from an adult who had mild COVID-19 (a few samples of this study predate the infection). Cell type and time point are not known. Sequenced sample: PBMCs or a T cell subset sorted from them (not recorded which).

As DNA, the CDR3 is TGCAGTGCTAGAGATCTAAGACAGGGAATGAACGAGCAGTACTTC. Its protein is CSARDLRQGMNEQYF. The chain combines TRBV20-1 with TRBJ2-7, with 7 nucleotides matching TRBD1. The CDR3 runs to 15 residues. CDR1 and CDR2 (germline): DFQATT, SNEGSKA (reference sequence). The trim removed 0 bases at V and 5 bases at J, leaving 10 bases unmatched.